The 30 T cell receptor beta chains below all came from one sample that was sequenced in a study of T cells in Graves' hyperthyroidism and ophthalmopathy. Template material for amplifying TCR beta CDR3 regions consisted of RNA transcripts. TCR CDR3 underwent first-round RT-PCR with the HTBI primer set. One entry per CDR3 protein, called by TCRdb with MiXCR from the multiplex PCR reads. Of 300,000 to 400,000 distinct CDR3 sequences in the sample, roughly an eighth were seen once. Sequencing input: blood. The receptors come from a woman younger than 30 with Graves' hyperthyroidism.

Many counts were recorded for this clonotype. The junction departs from germline at one end; a sequencing error may be responsible. J is TRBJ2-1 and V is TRBV7-7; 14 bases map to TRBD2. Germline loops: CDR1 SSHAT, CDR2 FNYEAQ (reference sequence). CDR3 length: 17 amino acids. CDR3 sequence: CASSRGLAGDIDNEQFF. CDR3 DNA sequence: TGTGCTAGCAGTCGGGGACTAGCGGGGGATATAGACAATGAGCAGTTCTTC.

The rearrangement joins TRBV6-1 to TRBJ2-1; perhaps D is TRBD1 or TRBD2 (5 bases each). The germline V gene encodes CDR1 MNHNS and CDR2 SASEGT. The CDR3 covers 15 residues. The V gene lost 2 bases and the J gene lost 4 bases, with 12 bases spanning the gap. Here the CDR3 reads CASSERDAAYNEQFF. CDR3 bases: TGTGCCAGCAGTGAACGGGACGCCGCGTACAATGAGCAGTTCTTC.

This clonotype occurred many times. The V and J genes are TRBV20-1 and TRBJ2-6, with 10 bases lining up with TRBD1. Germline CDR1 is DFQATT and CDR2 is SNEGSKA (reference sequence). The ends lost 6 bases at V and 2 bases at J; junction bases unmatched: 10. CDR3 size: 17 residues. As DNA, the CDR3 is TGCAGTGCCCCGGAGGGACAGGGGACTACTGGGGCCAACGTCCTGACTTTC. Encoded protein: CSAPEGQGTTGANVLTF.

This clonotype was counted ten times or more. The V call is TRBV20-1, the J call TRBJ1-4, with D unclear. Germline lookup yields CDR1 DFQATT and CDR2 SNEGSKA (reference sequence). This CDR3 has 14 residues. The V gene lost 3 bases and the J gene lost 10 bases, with 18 bases spanning the gap. Here the CDR3 DNA reads TGCAGTGCTAGGAAGGACGCCCCCGCAGGAAAACTGTTTTTT. Translated, it gives CSARKDAPAGKLFF.

Ten or more counts support this clonotype. V and J are TRBV3-1 and TRBJ1-3; D is unresolved. The CDR3 sequence is 14 residues long. The V end was cut by 0 bases, the J end by 2 bases, with 5 bases between. Germline CDR1 LGHDT, CDR2 YNNKEL (reference sequence). CDR3 nucleotide sequence: TGTGCCAGCAGCCAAGATCTCCCTGGAAACACCATATATTTT. It specifies CASSQDLPGNTIYF. The variable domain in full, with the rest retrieved from reference TRBV3-1 and TRBJ1-3, is DTAVSQTPKYLVTQMGNDKSIKCEQNLGHDTMYWYKQDSKKFLKIMFSYNNKELIINETVPNRFSPKSPDKAHLNLHINSLELGDSAVYFCASSQDLPGNTIYFGEGSWLTVV.

This clonotype has ten or more counts. The rearrangement links TRBV5-6 to TRBJ2-1; no reliable D call. The V end lost 1 base, the J end lost 0 bases, and 8 bases lay between the germline ends. This CDR3 has 15 amino acids. Looked up from germline, CDR1 is SGHDT and CDR2 is YYEEEE. CDR3 residues: CASSLLVSSYNEQFF. The CDR3 nucleotides are TGTGCCAGCAGCTTGCTCGTCAGCTCCTACAATGAGCAGTTCTTC.

In regard to this clonotype: This CDR3 is missing its conserved last phenylalanine or tryptophan, likely due to a read error. The chain joins TRBV5-1 to TRBJ1-5; 7 nucleotides match TRBD1. Germline V lookup: CDR1 SGHRS, CDR2 YFSETQ. The CDR3 is made up of 14 amino acids. CDR3 sequence: CASSSDRVSQPQHL. The CDR3 nucleotides are TGTGCCAGCAGCTCAGACAGGGTGTCTCAGCCCCAGCATCTT.

This clonotype appeared many times. This chain joins TRBV20-1 and TRBJ2-7, with D possibly TRBD1 on 7 matching bases. V gave up 0 bases and J gave up 0 bases, with 15 bases separating them. This CDR3 region has 16 residues. CDR1 is DFQATT, CDR2 SNEGSKA, per germline (reference sequence). The CDR3 nucleotides read TGCAGTGCTAGAGATTTCGGGGGACAGAGCTCCTACGAGCAGTACTTC. It specifies CSARDFGGQSSYEQYF.

The V call is TRBV12-3 or TRBV12-4, the J call TRBJ1-1; no clear D gene. V was clipped by 5 bases and J by 4 bases, with 11 bases between them. The length of the CDR3 is 13 residues. The CDR3 reads CASSPLVSTEAFF. The CDR3 DNA is TGTGCCAGCAGTCCATTGGTGAGCACTGAAGCTTTCTTT.

About this clonotype itself: At one end, the junction sequence differs from germline, possibly due to a read error. The chain joins TRBV10-3 to TRBJ1-2; perhaps TRBD1 as D (6 bases). The CDR3 runs 14 residues. Germline CDR1 and CDR2: ENHRY and SYGVKD. Here the CDR3 DNA reads TGTGCCATCTGTGACCCGGACAGAAACTATGGCTACACCTTC. Amino acid sequence: CAICDPDRNYGYTF.

At least ten counts were recorded for this clonotype. The gene calls are TRBV20-1 and TRBJ2-5; 8 bases line up with TRBD1. The germline V gene encodes CDR1 DFQATT and CDR2 SNEGSKA (reference sequence). Trimming cost V 6 bases and J 2 bases; bases outside gene matches: 17. The length of the CDR3 is 17 residues. The CDR3 is CSAQRSQGADPQETQYF. The CDR3 bases are TGCAGTGCCCAGAGGTCGCAGGGGGCCGACCCGCAAGAGACCCAGTACTTC.

This clonotype was recorded many times. V and J are TRBV15 and TRBJ2-4, with TRBD1 as a possible D gene (5 bases). The length of the CDR3 is 19 residues. Trimming pared 0 bases from V and 0 bases from J, leaving 18 bases between. Looked up from germline, CDR1 is LNHNV and CDR2 is YYDKDF (reference sequence). Here the CDR3 reads CATSRDRARAELAKNIQYF. The CDR3 nucleotides read TGTGCCACCAGCAGAGATCGGGCCAGGGCTGAACTAGCCAAAAACATTCAGTACTTC.

Ten or more counts support this clonotype. The CDR3 bases are TGTGCCAGCAGATCCTCACTAGCGGTCCCGTCATTTGATGAGCAGTTCTTC. Translating gives CASRSSLAVPSFDEQFF. The rearrangement joins TRBV28 to TRBJ2-1, with 8 bases aligning to TRBD2. The CDR3 is made up of 17 amino acids. V dropped 6 bases and J dropped 8; count of bases not matched to a gene: 18. Germline assignment: CDR1 MDHEN and CDR2 SYDVKM.

This clonotype has only a few counts. The V gene is TRBV20-1, the J gene TRBJ2-6; 11 bases are shared with TRBD1. The germline CDR1 and CDR2 sequences are DFQATT and SNEGSKA (reference sequence). The trim removed 5 bases at V and 4 bases at J, leaving 7 bases unmatched. The CDR3 has 16 amino acids. The CDR3 reads CSAPGQGAAGANVLTF. The CDR3 DNA follows: TGCAGTGCTCCCGGACAGGGGGCGGCAGGGGCCAACGTCCTGACTTTC.

A note on this clonotype: One end of the junction fails to match germline, which may point to a read error. The chain joins TRBV29-1 to TRBJ2-7, with D perhaps TRBD1 (5 bases). Germline CDR1 and CDR2: SQVTM and ANQGSEA. This CDR3 spans 11 amino acids. CDR3 protein: CSGGSPYERYF. CDR3 bases: TGCAGCGGGGGCAGTCCCTACGAGCGGTACTTC.

This clonotype was detected ten times or more. The J gene is TRBJ2-1, the V gene TRBV7-2; D uncertain. V was shortened by 5 bases and J by 5 bases, with 13 bases between the two germline ends. Germline CDR1 SGHTA, CDR2 FQGNSA. This CDR3 has 14 amino acids. CDR3 loop: CASSQTGGHNEQFF. The CDR3 bases are TGTGCCAGCAGCCAGACGGGCGGCCACAATGAGCAGTTCTTC.

The chain combines TRBV5-6 with TRBJ2-7; 7 bases agree with TRBD1. The junction had 12 bases not matched to a gene; V was cut back by 4 bases and J by 2 bases. The CDR3 is made up of 16 amino acids. The V gene's germline CDR1 is SGHDT and CDR2 YYEEEE. The CDR3 spells CASSAATTGDPYEQYF. DNA for the CDR3: TGTGCCAGCAGCGCCGCCACCACAGGGGACCCCTACGAGCAGTACTTC.

Regarding this clonotype: A read error may produce the germline difference seen at one junction end. J is TRBJ1-3 and V is TRBV12-3 or TRBV12-4; D unclear. This CDR3 is 17 amino acids long. The CDR3 is CAGSGTVVEGLRDTIYF. The CDR3, as DNA: TGTGCCGGCAGTGGAACCGTCGTGGAGGGTTTAAGGGACACCATATATTTT.

This CDR3 is CAIRLRDRDTEAFF. CDR3 bases: TGTGCCATCAGGCTCCGGGACAGGGACACTGAAGCTTTCTTT. This chain connects TRBV10-3 to TRBJ1-1; 9 positions match TRBD1. The CDR3 covers 14 residues. The V gene end was trimmed by 6 bases and the J gene end by 3 bases; junction bases not matched to a gene: 5. Looked up from germline, CDR1 is ENHRY and CDR2 is SYGVKD.

This clonotype has a count of ten or more. The CDR3 region has the DNA TGTGCCAGCAGTTTCGGGACGTTTGGCTACACCTTC. Its translation: CASSFGTFGYTF. This chain links TRBV12-3 or TRBV12-4 with TRBJ1-2, with a tentative D call TRBD1 (5 bases). Trimming removed 3 bases from V and 7 bases from J, with 9 bases in between. CDR3 length: 12 residues.

This clonotype was observed many times. This chain links TRBV28 with TRBJ2-1; possibly TRBD1 for D (6 bases). The V gene's germline CDR1 is MDHEN and CDR2 SYDVKM. V was trimmed by 3 bases and J by 5 bases, leaving 17 bases between them. The CDR3 length is 16 residues. CDR3 region: CASSFVEGERHNEQFF. CDR3 nucleotides: TGTGCCAGCAGTTTTGTCGAGGGGGAGAGGCACAATGAGCAGTTCTTC.

This clonotype was seen at least ten times. The rearrangement uses TRBV20-1 and TRBJ1-6, with 9 bases matching TRBD1. Losses at the gene ends were 2 bases for V and 8 bases for J; bases not matched to a gene: 7. Germline CDR1 DFQATT, CDR2 SNEGSKA (reference sequence). This CDR3 has 15 residues. The chain's CDR3 is CSARKGDRDHSPLHF. The CDR3 DNA reads TGCAGTGCTAGAAAAGGGGACAGGGATCATTCACCCCTCCACTTT.

This clonotype was seen at least ten times. The chain carries TRBV27 and TRBJ1-5, with D maybe TRBD1 (6 bases). The CDR3 totals 16 residues. Germline CDR1 and CDR2: MNHEY and SMNVEV (reference sequence). V was clipped by 4 bases and J by 4 bases, with 17 bases between them. The CDR3 reads CASSSHGTSGNQPQHF. In nucleotides, the CDR3 is TGTGCCAGCAGTTCGCACGGGACAAGTGGGAATCAGCCCCAGCATTTT.

In this sample, this clonotype turned up a few times. The V call is TRBV20-1, the J call TRBJ1-6; D uncertain. The CDR3 spans 14 residues. Trimming removed 5 bases from V and 11 bases from J, with 19 bases in between. Per the germline V gene, CDR1 is DFQATT and CDR2 is SNEGSKA (reference sequence). Here the CDR3 DNA reads TGCAGTGCTTCTGGACTAGACGTCGTGACACCCCTCCACTTT. This translates into CSASGLDVVTPLHF.

Remarks on this clonotype: A much larger clone differs by one base, so this may be a read error. The V call is TRBV28, the J call TRBJ1-3; D gene unclear. V shed 7 bases and J shed 6 bases, with 16 bases lying between them. This CDR3 is 14 amino acids long. Germline assignment: CDR1 MDHEN and CDR2 SYDVKM. Written as DNA, the CDR3 is TGTGCCAGCATAGGACCCTACTCCCCAAACACCATATATTTT. Translating gives CASIGPYSPNTIYF.

The table lists this clonotype with many counts. The chain is built from TRBV10-3 and TRBJ1-6; D is perhaps TRBD1 (6 bases). Germline-derived CDR1 and CDR2 are ENHRY and SYGVKD. V was pared by 7 bases and J by 7 bases, with 17 bases between. CDR3 length equals 15 residues. In DNA, the CDR3 is TGTGCCATCAAAGCGCGGGACATTGAGAATTCACCCCTCCACTTT. Amino acid sequence: CAIKARDIENSPLHF.

The CDR3 reads CASTGGSGYGYTF. The CDR3 DNA follows: TGTGCCAGTACAGGGGGCTCTGGCTATGGCTACACCTTC. The rearrangement uses TRBV19 and TRBJ1-2, with 8 bases that match TRBD1. V shed 7 bases, J shed 4 bases, and the junction held 5 bases outside the gene matches. Germline V gene sequence: CDR1 LNHDA, CDR2 SQIVND (reference sequence). The CDR3 sequence is 13 residues long.

This clonotype was observed at least ten times. The CDR3 DNA reads as TGTGCCAGCAGTTTAAGCGGGGGGTCCTCAGATACGCAGTATTTT. This codes for CASSLSGGSSDTQYF. V usage is TRBV12-3 or TRBV12-4 and J usage is TRBJ2-3; TRBD2 matches at 9 bases. With V trimmed by 2 bases and J by 4 bases, 4 bases remained unmatched. CDR3 size: 15 residues.

This clonotype was recorded at least ten times. The rearrangement links TRBV2 to TRBJ2-5; possible D gene TRBD1, 6 bases. The CDR3 contains 14 residues. The germline V gene has CDR1 SNHLY and CDR2 FYNNEI. V dropped 5 bases and J dropped 2 bases, with 12 bases sitting between them. CDR3 DNA: TGTGCCAGCAGTAGGGGGATGGCGCAAGAGACCCAGTACTTC. As protein: CASSRGMAQETQYF.

This clonotype was picked up many times. The gene calls are TRBV19 and TRBJ1-1; D possibly corresponds to TRBD1 (6 bases). Between the trimmed V and J ends, which lost 3 bases and 3 bases, there was a span of 11 bases. The CDR3 spans 14 residues. Per germline, CDR1 LNHDA and CDR2 SQIVND (reference sequence). The CDR3 here is CASSMTGYHTEAFF. CDR3 coding DNA: TGTGCCAGTAGTATGACAGGCTACCACACTGAAGCTTTCTTT. The variable domain in full, completed from reference TRBV19 and TRBJ1-1, reads DGGITQSPKYLFRKEGQNVTLSCEQNLNHDAMYWYRQDPGQGLRLIYYSQIVNDFQKGDIAEGYSVSREKKESFPLTVTSAQKNPTAFYLCASSMTGYHTEAFFGQGTRLTVV.